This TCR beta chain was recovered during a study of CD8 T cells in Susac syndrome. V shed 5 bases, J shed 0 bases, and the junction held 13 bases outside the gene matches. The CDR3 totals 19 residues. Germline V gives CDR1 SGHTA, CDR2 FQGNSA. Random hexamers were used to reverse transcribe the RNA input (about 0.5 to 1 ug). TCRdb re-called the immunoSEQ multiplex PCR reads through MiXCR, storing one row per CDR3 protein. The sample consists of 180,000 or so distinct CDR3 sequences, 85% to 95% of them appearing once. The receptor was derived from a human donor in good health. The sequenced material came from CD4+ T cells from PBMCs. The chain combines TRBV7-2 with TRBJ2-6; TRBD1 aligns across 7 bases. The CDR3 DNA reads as TGTGCCAGCAGCCCCCTTGGGCCGGGACAGCTCTCTGGGGCCAACGTCCTGACTTTC. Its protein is CASSPLGPGQLSGANVLTF.